This T cell receptor beta chain comes out of a study of T cell repertoires in cytomegalovirus infection. Across the whole study: Recently described HLA-C-restricted plus well-studied HLA-B-restricted CMV epitopes were used. Public TCR beta signatures indicated both CMV infection and matching HLA type. Study results and limitations: Cumulative frequency of public TCR beta families picked out carriers of CMV plus the relevant HLA.

This clonotype has a handful of counts. Antigen specificity is unknown. At one end the junction does not follow the germline gene, possibly because of a read error. TCRdb itself ran the reads through MiXCR, one entry per CDR3 protein. This table has approximately 260,000 distinct CDR3 sequences, approximately 22% appearing once. Material: cultured PBMCs, obtained from culture after CMV antigen stimulation. The sequence was collected from a human donor in good health (CMV status not recorded). Some clones in this sample may be carry-over from other donors' samples.

The CDR3 is CASSQDFRSGREYTEQFF. CDR3 sequence (DNA): TGCGCCAGCAGCCAAGATTTCCGTAGCGGGAGAGAGTACACTGAGCAGTTCTTC. V is TRBV4-3 and J is TRBJ2-1; 9 nucleotides align to TRBD2. Germline V lookup: CDR1 LGHNA, CDR2 YSLEER. The CDR3 length is 18 residues.